This T cell receptor (beta chain) is drawn from a study of molecular identifiers for immune sequencing clone quantification. One entry per CDR3 protein, called by TCRdb with MiXCR from the PCR reads. The sample has under 650,000 distinct CDR3 sequences, about 20% seen once. CDR1 is LGHDT and CDR2 is YNNKEL in the germline V gene (reference sequence). The CDR3 totals 12 residues. Concerning this clonotype itself: A much larger clone differs from this one at a single base, so this may be a read error.

Construction of naive CD8 libraries employed roughly 18,000 to 1,100,000 sorted cells together with 10%, 30% or 50% RNA. The TCR was taken from a human donor in good health. Some libraries in this study had Jurkat cell RNA spiked in. The sequenced sample consisted of naive CD8+ T cells from blood, with Jurkat cell RNA spiked in. Stated subset: FACS-sorted CD8+CD4-CCR7+CD45RA+ naive T cells. This chain connects TRBV3-1 to TRBJ2-6, with D perhaps TRBD1 (5 bases). DNA for the CDR3: TGTGCCTGCGGCGCTGGGGCCAACGCCCTGACTTTC. Its protein product is CACGAGANALTF.